The present TCR beta chain was sequenced within a study of regulatory T cells in long-lasting Graves disease. Study-wide points: TCR diversity was lower in persistent Graves' patients than in newly diagnosed ones. Clonotypes that were public and shared totalled a few thousand in persistent patients versus 750 to 1,000 in new patients.

Time point noted: newly diagnosed GD, antithyroid drugs for less than 3 months. Extracted RNA from PBMCs served as the source of the TCR library. This clonotype was recorded many times. Its antigen is as yet unknown. Both iRepertoire HTBI primers and Arm-PCR of CDR3 regions were used to build the TCR beta libraries. MiXCR, run by TCRdb on the multiplex PCR reads, gives a single entry per CDR3 protein. The sample has fewer than 500,000 distinct CDR3 sequences, around 15% seen once. These data also formed part of another study, on T cells in Graves' hyperthyroidism and ophthalmopathy. That study adds: Exclusions: uncontrolled infection, other autoimmune disease, pregnancy, lactation.

The clonotype was recovered from a man aged 35-49 years with Graves disease. The specimen comprised peripheral blood mononuclear cells (PBMCs), sampled at new diagnosis, from a patient treated with antithyroid drugs.

The CDR3 protein is CASSFRLASYNEQFF. The CDR3 region has the DNA TGTGCCAGCAGCTTCAGACTAGCCTCCTACAATGAGCAGTTCTTC. The chain couples TRBV7-9 to TRBJ2-1, with 7 positions matching TRBD2. The CDR3 covers 15 residues. V shed 3 bases, J shed 0 bases, and the junction held 2 bases outside the gene matches. Germline assignment: CDR1 SEHNR and CDR2 FQNEAQ (reference sequence).